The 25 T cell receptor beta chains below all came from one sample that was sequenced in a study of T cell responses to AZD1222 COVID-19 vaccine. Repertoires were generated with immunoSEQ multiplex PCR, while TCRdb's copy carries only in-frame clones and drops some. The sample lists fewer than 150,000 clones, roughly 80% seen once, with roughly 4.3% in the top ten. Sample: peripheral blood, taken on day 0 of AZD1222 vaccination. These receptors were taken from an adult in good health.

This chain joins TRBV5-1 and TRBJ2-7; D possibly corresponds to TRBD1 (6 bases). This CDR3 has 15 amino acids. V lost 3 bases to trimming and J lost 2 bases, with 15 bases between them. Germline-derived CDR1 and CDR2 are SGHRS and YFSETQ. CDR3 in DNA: TGCGCCAGCAGCTGGGTGGACAGCGCGGCCTACGAGCAGTACTTC. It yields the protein CASSWVDSAAYEQYF. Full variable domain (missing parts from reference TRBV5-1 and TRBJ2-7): KAGVTQTPRYLIKTRGQQVTLSCSPISGHRSVSWYQQTPGQGLQFLFEYFSETQRNKGNFPGRFSGRQFSNSRSEMNVSTLELGDSALYLCASSWVDSAAYEQYFGPGTRLTVT.

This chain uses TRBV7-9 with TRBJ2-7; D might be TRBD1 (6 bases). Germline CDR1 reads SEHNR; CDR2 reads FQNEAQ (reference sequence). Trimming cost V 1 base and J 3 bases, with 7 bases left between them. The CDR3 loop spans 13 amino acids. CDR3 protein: CASSLGQDYEQYF. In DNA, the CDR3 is TGTGCCAGCAGCTTAGGACAGGACTACGAGCAGTACTTC.

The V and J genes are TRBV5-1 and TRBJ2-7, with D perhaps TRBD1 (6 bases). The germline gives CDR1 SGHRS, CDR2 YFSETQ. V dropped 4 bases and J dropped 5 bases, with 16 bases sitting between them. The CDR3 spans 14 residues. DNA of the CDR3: TGCGCCAGCAGCACCGGACAGTTCCGGGACGAGCAGTACTTC. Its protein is CASSTGQFRDEQYF.

This CDR3 is CASSQGSTETQYF. DNA for the CDR3: TGCGCCAGCAGCCAGGGTTCTACGGAGACCCAGTACTTC. This chain connects TRBV5-1 to TRBJ2-5; perhaps TRBD1 as D (5 bases). Germline CDR1 SGHRS, CDR2 YFSETQ. V shed 4 bases and J shed 5 bases, with 12 bases lying between them. The CDR3 sequence is 13 residues long.

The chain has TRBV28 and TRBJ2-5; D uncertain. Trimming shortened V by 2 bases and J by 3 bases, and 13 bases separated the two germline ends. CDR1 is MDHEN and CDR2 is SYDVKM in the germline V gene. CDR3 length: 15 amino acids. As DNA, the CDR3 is TGTGCCAGCAGTTTAGGTAGCATTCATAAAGAGACCCAGTACTTC. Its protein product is CASSLGSIHKETQYF.

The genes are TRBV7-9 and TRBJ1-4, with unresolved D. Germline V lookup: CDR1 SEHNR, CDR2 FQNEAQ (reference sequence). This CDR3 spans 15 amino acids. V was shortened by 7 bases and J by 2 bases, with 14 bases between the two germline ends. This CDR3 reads CASTLAEGTNEKLFF. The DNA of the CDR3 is TGTGCCAGCACCTTGGCAGAAGGTACTAATGAAAAACTGTTTTTT.

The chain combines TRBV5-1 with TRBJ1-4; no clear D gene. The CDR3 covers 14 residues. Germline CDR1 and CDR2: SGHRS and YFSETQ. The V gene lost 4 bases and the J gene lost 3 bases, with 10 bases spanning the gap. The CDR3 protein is CASSVGVANEKLFF. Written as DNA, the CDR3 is TGCGCCAGCAGCGTCGGGGTGGCTAATGAAAAACTGTTTTTT.

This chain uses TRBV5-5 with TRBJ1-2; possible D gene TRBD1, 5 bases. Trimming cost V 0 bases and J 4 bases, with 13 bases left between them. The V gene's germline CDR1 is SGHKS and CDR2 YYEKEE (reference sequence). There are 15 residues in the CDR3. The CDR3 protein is CASSLVRGDGYGYTF. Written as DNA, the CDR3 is TGTGCCAGCAGCTTGGTTCGAGGGGACGGCTATGGCTACACCTTC. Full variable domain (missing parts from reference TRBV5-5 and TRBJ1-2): DAGVTQSPTHLIKTRGQQVTLRCSPISGHKSVSWYQQVLGQGPQFIFQYYEKEERGRGNFPDRFSARQFPNYSSELNVNALLLGDSALYLCASSLVRGDGYGYTFGSGTRLTVV.

CDR3 in amino acids: CASSLFGQGSNTEAFF. The CDR3 DNA sequence: TGTGCCAGCAGCTTATTTGGACAGGGCTCGAACACTGAAGCTTTCTTT. The chain is built from TRBV7-9 and TRBJ1-1; 8 bases agree with TRBD1. V shed 2 bases, J shed 1 base, and the junction held 6 bases outside the gene matches. CDR1 is SEHNR, CDR2 FQNEAQ, per germline (reference sequence). This CDR3 has 16 residues.

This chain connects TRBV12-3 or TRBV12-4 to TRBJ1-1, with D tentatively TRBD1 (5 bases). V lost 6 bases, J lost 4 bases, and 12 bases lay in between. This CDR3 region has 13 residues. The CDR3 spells CASRGRGITEAFF. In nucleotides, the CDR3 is TGTGCCAGCAGGGGGAGGGGAATCACTGAAGCTTTCTTT.

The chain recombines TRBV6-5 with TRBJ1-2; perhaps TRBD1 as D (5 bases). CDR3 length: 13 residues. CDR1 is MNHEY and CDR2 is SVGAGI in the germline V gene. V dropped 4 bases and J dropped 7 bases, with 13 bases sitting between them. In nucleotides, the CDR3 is TGTGCCAGCAGTTTAATCAACGGGGCTGGCTACACCTTC. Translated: CASSLINGAGYTF.

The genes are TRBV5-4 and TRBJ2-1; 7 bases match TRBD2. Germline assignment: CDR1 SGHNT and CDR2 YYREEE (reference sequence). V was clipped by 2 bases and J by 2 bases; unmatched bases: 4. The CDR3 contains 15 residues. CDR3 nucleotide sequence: TGTGCCAGCAGCTTTAACCGGGGGGCCTACAATGAGCAGTTCTTC. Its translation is CASSFNRGAYNEQFF.

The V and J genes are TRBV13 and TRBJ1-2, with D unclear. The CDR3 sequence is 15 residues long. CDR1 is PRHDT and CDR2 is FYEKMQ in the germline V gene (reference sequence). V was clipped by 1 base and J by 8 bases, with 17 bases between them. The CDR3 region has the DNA TGTGCCAGCAGCTTAGAACCGGGCCCTCTCGAGGGCTACACCTTC. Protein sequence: CASSLEPGPLEGYTF.

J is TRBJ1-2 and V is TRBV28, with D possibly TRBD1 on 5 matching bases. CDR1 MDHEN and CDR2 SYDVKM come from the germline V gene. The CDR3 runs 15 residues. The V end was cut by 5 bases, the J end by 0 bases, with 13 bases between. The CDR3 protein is CASSLAGSPNYGYTF. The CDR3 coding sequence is TGTGCCAGCAGTCTCGCAGGGTCCCCTAACTATGGCTACACCTTC.

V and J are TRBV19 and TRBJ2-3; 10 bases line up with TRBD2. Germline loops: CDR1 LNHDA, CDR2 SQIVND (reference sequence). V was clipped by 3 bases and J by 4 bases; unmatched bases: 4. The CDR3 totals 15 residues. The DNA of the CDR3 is TGTGCCAGTAGTATTCAGCGGGGGGGGGCAGATACGCAGTATTTT. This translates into CASSIQRGGADTQYF.

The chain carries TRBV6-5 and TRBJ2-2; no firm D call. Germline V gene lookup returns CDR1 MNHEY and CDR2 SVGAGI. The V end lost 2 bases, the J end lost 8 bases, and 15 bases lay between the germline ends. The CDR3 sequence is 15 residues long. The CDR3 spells CASSYGFGGRGELFF. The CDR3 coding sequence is TGTGCCAGCAGTTACGGGTTTGGTGGTAGGGGGGAGCTGTTTTTT.

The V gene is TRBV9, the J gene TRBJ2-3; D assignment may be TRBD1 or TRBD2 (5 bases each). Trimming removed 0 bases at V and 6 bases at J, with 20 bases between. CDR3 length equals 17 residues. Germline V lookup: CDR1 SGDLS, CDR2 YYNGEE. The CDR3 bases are TGTGCCAGCAGCGTAGCTCTCAGGGACGACCTTTCGGATACGCAGTATTTT. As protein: CASSVALRDDLSDTQYF.

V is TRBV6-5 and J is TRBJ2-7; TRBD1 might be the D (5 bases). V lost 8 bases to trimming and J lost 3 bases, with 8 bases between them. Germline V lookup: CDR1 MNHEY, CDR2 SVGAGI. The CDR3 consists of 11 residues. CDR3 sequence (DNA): TGTGCCAGCGGACAAGTCTACGAGCAGTACTTC. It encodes CASGQVYEQYF.

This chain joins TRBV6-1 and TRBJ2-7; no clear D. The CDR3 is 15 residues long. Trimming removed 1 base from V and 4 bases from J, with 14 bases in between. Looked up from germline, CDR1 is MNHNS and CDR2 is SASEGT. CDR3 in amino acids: CASSEGGTRMYEQYF. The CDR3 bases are TGTGCCAGCAGTGAAGGGGGTACGCGGATGTACGAGCAGTACTTC.

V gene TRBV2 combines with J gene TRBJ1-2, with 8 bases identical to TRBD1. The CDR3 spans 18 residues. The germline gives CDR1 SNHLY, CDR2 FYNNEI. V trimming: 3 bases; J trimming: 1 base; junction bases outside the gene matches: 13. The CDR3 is CASSDPGQGHVGNYGYTF. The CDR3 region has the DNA TGTGCCAGCAGTGATCCTGGACAGGGACATGTGGGTAACTATGGCTACACCTTC.

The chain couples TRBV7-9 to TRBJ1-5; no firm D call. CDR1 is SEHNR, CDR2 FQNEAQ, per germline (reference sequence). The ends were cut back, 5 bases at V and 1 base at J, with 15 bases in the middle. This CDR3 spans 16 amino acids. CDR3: CASSPSTEGSNQPQHF. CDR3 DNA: TGTGCCAGCAGCCCGTCGACTGAGGGAAGCAATCAGCCCCAGCATTTT.

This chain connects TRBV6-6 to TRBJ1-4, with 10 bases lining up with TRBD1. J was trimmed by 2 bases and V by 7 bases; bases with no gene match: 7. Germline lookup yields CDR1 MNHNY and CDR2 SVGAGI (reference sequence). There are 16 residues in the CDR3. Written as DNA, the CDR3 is TGTGCCAGCACCCACGGGGACAGGGGTACTAATGAAAAACTGTTTTTT. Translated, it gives CASTHGDRGTNEKLFF.

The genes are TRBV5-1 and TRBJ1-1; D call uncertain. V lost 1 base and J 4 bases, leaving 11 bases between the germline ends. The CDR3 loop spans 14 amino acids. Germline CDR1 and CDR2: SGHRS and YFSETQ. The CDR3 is CASSLQDAGTEAFF. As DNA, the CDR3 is TGCGCCAGCAGCTTGCAGGATGCGGGCACTGAAGCTTTCTTT.

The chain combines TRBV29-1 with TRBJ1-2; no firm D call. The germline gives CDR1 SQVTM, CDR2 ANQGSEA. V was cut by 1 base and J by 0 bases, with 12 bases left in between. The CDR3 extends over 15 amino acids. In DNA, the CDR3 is TGCAGCGTTGAAGGGCAGGCAACTTCTAACTATGGCTACACCTTC. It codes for CSVEGQATSNYGYTF.

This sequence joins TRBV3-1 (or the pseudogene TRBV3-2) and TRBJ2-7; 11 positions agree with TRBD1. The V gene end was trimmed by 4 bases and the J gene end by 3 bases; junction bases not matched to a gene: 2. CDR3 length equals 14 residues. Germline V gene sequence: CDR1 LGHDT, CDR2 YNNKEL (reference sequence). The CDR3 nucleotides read TGTGCCAGCAGCCCGGGACAGGGGGTCTACGAGCAGTACTTC. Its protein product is CASSPGQGVYEQYF.